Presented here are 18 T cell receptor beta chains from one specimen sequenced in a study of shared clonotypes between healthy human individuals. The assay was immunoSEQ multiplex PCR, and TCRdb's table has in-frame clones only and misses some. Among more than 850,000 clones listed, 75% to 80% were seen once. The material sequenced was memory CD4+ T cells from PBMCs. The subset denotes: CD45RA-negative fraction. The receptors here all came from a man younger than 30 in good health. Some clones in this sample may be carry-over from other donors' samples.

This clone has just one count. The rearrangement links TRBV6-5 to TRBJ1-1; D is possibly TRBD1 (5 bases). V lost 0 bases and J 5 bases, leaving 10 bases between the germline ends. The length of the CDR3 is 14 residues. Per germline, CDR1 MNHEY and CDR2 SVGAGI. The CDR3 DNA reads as TGTGCCAGCAGTTACTCCGCAGGGCTTACTGAAGCTTTCTTT. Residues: CASSYSAGLTEAFF.

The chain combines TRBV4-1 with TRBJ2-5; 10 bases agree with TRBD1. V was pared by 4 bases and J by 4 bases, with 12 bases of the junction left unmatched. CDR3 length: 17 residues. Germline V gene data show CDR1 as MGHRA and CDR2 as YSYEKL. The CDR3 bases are TGCGCCAGCAGCCCCCCGGGACAGGGGACTACGAGAGAGACCCAGTACTTC. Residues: CASSPPGQGTTRETQYF.

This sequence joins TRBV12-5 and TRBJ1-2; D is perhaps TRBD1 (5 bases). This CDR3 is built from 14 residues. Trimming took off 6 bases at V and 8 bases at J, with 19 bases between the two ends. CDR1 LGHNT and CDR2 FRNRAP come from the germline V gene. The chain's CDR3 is CASGPPGTPAGYTF. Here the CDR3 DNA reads TGTGCTAGTGGCCCGCCCGGGACTCCGGCGGGCTACACCTTC.

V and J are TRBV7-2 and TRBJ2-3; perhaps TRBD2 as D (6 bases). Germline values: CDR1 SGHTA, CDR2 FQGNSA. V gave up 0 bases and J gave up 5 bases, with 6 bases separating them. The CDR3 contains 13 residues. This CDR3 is CASSLAGLDTQYF. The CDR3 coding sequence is TGTGCCAGCAGCTTAGCGGGACTAGATACGCAGTATTTT.

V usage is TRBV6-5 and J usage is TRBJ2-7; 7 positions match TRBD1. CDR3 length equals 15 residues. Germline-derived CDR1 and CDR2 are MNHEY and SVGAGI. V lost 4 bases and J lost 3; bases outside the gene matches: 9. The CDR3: CASSSGQVPGYEQYF. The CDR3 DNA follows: TGTGCCAGCAGTTCAGGACAGGTTCCAGGCTACGAGCAGTACTTC.

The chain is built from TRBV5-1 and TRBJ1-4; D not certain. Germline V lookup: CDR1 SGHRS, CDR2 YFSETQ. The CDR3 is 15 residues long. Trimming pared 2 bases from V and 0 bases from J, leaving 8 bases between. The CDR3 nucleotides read TGCGCCAGCAGCTTTTTACCGACAACTAATGAAAAACTGTTTTTT. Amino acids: CASSFLPTTNEKLFF.

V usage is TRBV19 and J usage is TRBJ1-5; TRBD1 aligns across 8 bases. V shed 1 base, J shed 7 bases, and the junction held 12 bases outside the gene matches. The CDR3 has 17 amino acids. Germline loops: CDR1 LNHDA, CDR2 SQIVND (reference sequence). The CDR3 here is CASSIGSGGVLGQPQHF. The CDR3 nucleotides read TGTGCCAGTAGTATAGGGTCAGGGGGCGTCTTAGGACAGCCCCAGCATTTT.

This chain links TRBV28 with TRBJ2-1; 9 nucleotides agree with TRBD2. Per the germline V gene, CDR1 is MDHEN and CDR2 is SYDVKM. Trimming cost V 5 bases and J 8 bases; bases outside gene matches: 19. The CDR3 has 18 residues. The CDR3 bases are TGTGCCAGCAGTCCCCCCCCTGGTAGCGGGAGCCTTGGTGATGAGCAGTTCTTC. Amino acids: CASSPPPGSGSLGDEQFF.

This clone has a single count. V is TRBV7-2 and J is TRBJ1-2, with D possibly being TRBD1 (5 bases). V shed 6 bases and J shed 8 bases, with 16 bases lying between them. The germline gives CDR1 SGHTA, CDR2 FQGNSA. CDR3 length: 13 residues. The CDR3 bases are TGTGCCAGCAGTTTCACAGGTCGCGGGGGCTACACCTTC. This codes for CASSFTGRGGYTF. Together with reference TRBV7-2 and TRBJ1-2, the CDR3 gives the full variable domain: GAGVSQSPSNKVTEKGKDVELRCDPISGHTALYWYRQSLGQGLEFLIYFQGNSAPDKSGLPSDRFSAERTGGSVSTLTIQRTQQEDSAVYLCASSFTGRGGYTFGSGTRLTVV.

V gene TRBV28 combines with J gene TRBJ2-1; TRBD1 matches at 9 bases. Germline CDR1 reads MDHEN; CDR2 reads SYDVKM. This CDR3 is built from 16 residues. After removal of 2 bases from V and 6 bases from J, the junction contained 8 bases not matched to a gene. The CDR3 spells CASSLHPGQGRNEQFF. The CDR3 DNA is TGTGCCAGCAGTTTACACCCGGGACAGGGACGCAATGAGCAGTTCTTC.

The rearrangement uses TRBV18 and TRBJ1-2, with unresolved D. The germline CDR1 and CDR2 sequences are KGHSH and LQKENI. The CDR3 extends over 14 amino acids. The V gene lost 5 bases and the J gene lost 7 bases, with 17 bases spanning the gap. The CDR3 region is CASSEADAVRGYTF. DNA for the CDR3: TGTGCCAGCTCAGAGGCGGATGCAGTGCGTGGCTACACCTTC.

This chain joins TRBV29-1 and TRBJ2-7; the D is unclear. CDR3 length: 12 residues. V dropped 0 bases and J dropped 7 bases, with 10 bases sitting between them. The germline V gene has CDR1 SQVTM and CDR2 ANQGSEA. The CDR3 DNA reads TGCAGCGTTGAAGATCGTGGCACAGAGCAGTACTTC. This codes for CSVEDRGTEQYF.

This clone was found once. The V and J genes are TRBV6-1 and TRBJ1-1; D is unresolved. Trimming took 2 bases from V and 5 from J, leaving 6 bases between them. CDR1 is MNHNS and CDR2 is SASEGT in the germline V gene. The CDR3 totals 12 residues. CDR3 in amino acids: CASSETTTEAFF. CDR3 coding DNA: TGTGCCAGCAGTGAAACGACGACTGAAGCTTTCTTT.

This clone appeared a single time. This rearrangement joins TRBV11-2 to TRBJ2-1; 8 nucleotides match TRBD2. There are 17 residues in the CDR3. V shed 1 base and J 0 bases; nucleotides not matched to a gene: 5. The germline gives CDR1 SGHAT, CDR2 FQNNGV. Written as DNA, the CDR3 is TGTGCCAGCAGCTTAGTGGGCGGGGGGTTCTCCTACAATGAGCAGTTCTTC. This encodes CASSLVGGGFSYNEQFF.

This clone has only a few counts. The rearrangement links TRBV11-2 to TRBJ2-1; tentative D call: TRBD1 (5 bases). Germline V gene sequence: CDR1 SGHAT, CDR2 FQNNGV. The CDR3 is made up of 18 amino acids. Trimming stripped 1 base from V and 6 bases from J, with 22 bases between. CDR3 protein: CASSLALGQARTSNEQFF. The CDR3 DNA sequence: TGTGCCAGCAGCTTAGCGTTGGGGCAGGCCCGAACCAGCAATGAGCAGTTCTTC.

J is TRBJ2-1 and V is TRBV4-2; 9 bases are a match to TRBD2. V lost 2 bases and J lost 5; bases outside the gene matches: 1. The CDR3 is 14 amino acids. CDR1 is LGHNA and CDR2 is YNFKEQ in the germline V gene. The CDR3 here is CASSQLAGNNEQFF. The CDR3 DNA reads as TGTGCCAGCAGCCAACTAGCGGGAAACAATGAGCAGTTCTTC.

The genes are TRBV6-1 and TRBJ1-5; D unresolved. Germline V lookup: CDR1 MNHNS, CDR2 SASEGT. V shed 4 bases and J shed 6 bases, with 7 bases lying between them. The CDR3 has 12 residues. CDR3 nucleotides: TGTGCCAGCAGTGCGGTTGGTCAGCCCCAGCATTTT. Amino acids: CASSAVGQPQHF.

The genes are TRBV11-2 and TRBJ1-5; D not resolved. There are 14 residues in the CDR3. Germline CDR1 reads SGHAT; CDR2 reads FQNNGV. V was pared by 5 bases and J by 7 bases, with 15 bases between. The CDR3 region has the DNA TGTGCCAGCAGCCTTTCATCCCCGAGGCAGCCCCAGCATTTT. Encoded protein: CASSLSSPRQPQHF.